Sequencing of this TCR beta chain was carried out in a study of T cells in localized non-small cell lung cancer. The CDR3 contains 13 residues. Trimming left V 6 bases short and J 7 bases short, with 16 bases between. Looked up from germline, CDR1 is MNHEY and CDR2 is SVGAGI. Here immunoSEQ multiplex PCR was the method, and the copy in TCRdb shows in-frame clones only, minus some. The sample includes tens of thousands of clones, about four fifths of them seen just once. This specimen consisted of peripheral blood, obtained before any cancer treatment. This clonotype originated in a man between 40 and 75 years old with stage I lung adenocarcinoma. The rearrangement joins TRBV6-5 to TRBJ2-7, with D possibly matching TRBD2 (6 bases). The CDR3 bases are TGTGCCAGCAGGGCGGCCCGGGCGGGAGAGCAGTACTTC. Its protein product is CASRAARAGEQYF.